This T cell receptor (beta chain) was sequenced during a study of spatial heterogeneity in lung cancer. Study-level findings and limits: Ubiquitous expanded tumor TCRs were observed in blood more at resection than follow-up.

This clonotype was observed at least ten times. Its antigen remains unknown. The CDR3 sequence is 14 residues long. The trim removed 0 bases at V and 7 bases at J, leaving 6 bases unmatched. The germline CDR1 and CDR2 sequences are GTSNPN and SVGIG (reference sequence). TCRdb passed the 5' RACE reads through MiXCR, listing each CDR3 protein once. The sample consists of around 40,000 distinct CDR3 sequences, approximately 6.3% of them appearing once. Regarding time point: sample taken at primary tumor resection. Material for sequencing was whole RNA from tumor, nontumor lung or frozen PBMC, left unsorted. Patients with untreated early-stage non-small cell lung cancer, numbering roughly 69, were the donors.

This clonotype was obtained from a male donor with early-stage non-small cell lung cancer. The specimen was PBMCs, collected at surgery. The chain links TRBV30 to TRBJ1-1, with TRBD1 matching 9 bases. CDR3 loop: CAWSVGQGGGEAFF. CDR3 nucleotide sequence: TGTGCCTGGAGTGTGGGACAGGGAGGTGGTGAAGCTTTCTTT.